A selection of T cell receptor beta chains follows, all from one sample in a study of T cell responses to AZD1222 COVID-19 vaccine. Produced via immunoSEQ multiplex PCR; TCRdb's table is partial and in-frame only. Seen here are tens of thousands of clones, 90% to 95% observed once, and the top ten hold 5.2%. The material sequenced was peripheral blood, taken on day 0 of AZD1222 vaccination. Receptors were obtained from an adult in good health. Each CDR3 is given with its conserved first and last residue. Fields, in order: D gene, clone size, V gene, CDR3 length, J gene, CDR3 DNA, CDR3 protein. The D gene is left open where the match is weak. Clone size is stated in some rows and not others, as once, few, many or a class when expanded.

>TRBD2|once|TRBV9|16|TRBJ2-5
TGTGCCAGCAGCGTAGCTCCAGCGGGAGCCCAAGAGACCCAGTACTTC
CASSVAPAGAQETQYF
>-|few|TRBV10-3|14|TRBJ2-7
TGTGCCACCAGGCTGGGGAAAGTTCAGGACGAGCAGTACTTC
CATRLGKVQDEQYF
>TRBD1|-|TRBV5-1|13|TRBJ1-5
TGCGCCAGCAGCTTCACAGGGGGAGAGCCCCAGCATTTT
CASSFTGGEPQHF
>-|-|TRBV19|13|TRBJ1-1
TGTGCCAGTAGTATATCCCACGAGACTGAAGCTTTCTTT
CASSISHETEAFF
>-|-|TRBV19|14|TRBJ1-2
TGTGCCAGTAGTCCGGGACCCTCAAACTATGGCTACACCTTC
CASSPGPSNYGYTF
>TRBD1|-|TRBV5-4|14|TRBJ1-1
TGTGCCAGCAGCTTTACAGGGGGCCGCACTGAAGCTTTCTTT
CASSFTGGRTEAFF
>-|-|TRBV4-1|12|TRBJ2-7
TGCGCCAGCAGCCAAGTTGGGGAGCAGCAGTACTTC
CASSQVGEQQYF
>-|-|TRBV28|15|TRBJ1-3
TGTGCCAGCAGTCCTCCAGACAGATCTGGAAACACCATATATTTT
CASSPPDRSGNTIYF
>-|-|TRBV27|15|TRBJ2-7
TGTGCCAGCAAAAAGGCGGACGGAGGTTTCTACGAGCAGTACTTC
CASKKADGGFYEQYF
>TRBD1|-|TRBV3-1/TRBV3-2|16|TRBJ1-1
TGTGCCAGCAAAAACAGGGGGCGCGGGAAGAACACTGAAGCTTTCTTT
CASKNRGRGKNTEAFF
>-|-|TRBV11-3|14|TRBJ2-3
TGTGCCAGCAGCTTTGGGGGAGATGCAGATACGCAGTATTTT
CASSFGGDADTQYF
>TRBD1|-|TRBV7-8|12|TRBJ2-7
TGTGCCAGCAGCCAGGAGGGGACAGGGCGGTACTTC
CASSQEGTGRYF
>TRBD1|-|TRBV7-9|17|TRBJ2-1
TGTGCCAGCAGCTCACCCTACTACCCCACAGGGGCTAATGAGCAGTTCTTC
CASSSPYYPTGANEQFF
>TRBD2|-|TRBV25-1|13|TRBJ2-3
TGTGCCAGTCGGCCCAGCGGGAGTGATACGCAGTATTTT
CASRPSGSDTQYF
>-|-|TRBV9|17|TRBJ1-6
TGTGCCAGCAGCGTAGGTGAGGTTGGGCTCTTTGGTTCACCCCTCCACTTT
CASSVGEVGLFGSPLHF
>-|-|TRBV15|14|TRBJ2-2
TGTGCCACCAGCAGCATCATTCAGGAGAGGGAGCTGTTTTTT
CATSSIIQERELFF
>TRBD2|-|TRBV4-3|18|TRBJ2-2
TGCGCCAGCAGCCAAGCTGGGACTAGCGGGAGGGCCCCCGGGGAGCTGTTTTTT
CASSQAGTSGRAPGELFF
>-|-|TRBV28|13|TRBJ1-5
TGTGCCAGCAGTTTGGGGGCCAAAGGGCCCCAGCATTTT
CASSLGAKGPQHF
>TRBD2|-|TRBV7-2|15|TRBJ2-7
TGTGCCAGCACCCCCTCTTGGACTAGCGTGAGCGAGCAGTACTTC
CASTPSWTSVSEQYF
>TRBD2|-|TRBV19|18|TRBJ2-7
TGTGCCAGTAGTAAAGAACCGGGACTAGCGGAAGCAACTAACGAGCAGTACTTC
CASSKEPGLAEATNEQYF
>-|-|TRBV27|12|TRBJ1-1
TGTGCCAGCAGAGCCGGGAACACTGAAGCTTTCTTT
CASRAGNTEAFF
>-|-|TRBV28|18|TRBJ2-1
TGTGCCAGCAATTATCGACCAACCAAAAGGGGTTCCTACAATGAGCAGTTCTTC
CASNYRPTKRGSYNEQFF
>-|-|TRBV5-4|14|TRBJ2-7
TGTGCCAGCAGCTCCGGGACCAGCTCCTACGAGCAGTACTTC
CASSSGTSSYEQYF
>-|-|TRBV7-8|13|TRBJ1-1
TGTGCCAGCAGCTTCAAAGGGAACACTGAAGCTTTCTTT
CASSFKGNTEAFF
>-|-|TRBV28|11|TRBJ1-2
TGTGCCAGCAGTTTCTTGGGCAGGGACACCTTC
CASSFLGRDTF
>-|-|TRBV25-1|14|TRBJ2-3
TGTGCCAGCAGTGATCCCGGGGCGACAGATACGCAGTATTTT
CASSDPGATDTQYF
>-|-|TRBV28|14|TRBJ1-5
TGTGCCAGCAGTTTCGGGGCTAAGGTTCAGCCCCAGCATTTT
CASSFGAKVQPQHF
>TRBD2|-|TRBV4-1|18|TRBJ2-1
TGCGCCAGCAGCCGGGGACTAGCGGGAGGGAACTCCTACAATGAGCAGTTCTTC
CASSRGLAGGNSYNEQFF
>-|-|TRBV19|19|TRBJ1-5
TGTGCCAGTAGTCCCCACTGGGCAGGGGTGTACTATAGCAATCAGCCCCAGCATTTT
CASSPHWAGVYYSNQPQHF
>-|once|TRBV6-6|15|TRBJ2-6
TGTGCCAGCATGCAAAGTTTCTCTGGGGCCAACGTCCTGACTTTC
CASMQSFSGANVLTF
>TRBD1|-|TRBV19|14|TRBJ1-2
TGTGCCAGTAAGCCGGGACAGGGGGGCTATGGCTACACCTTC
CASKPGQGGYGYTF
>TRBD1|-|TRBV28|13|TRBJ1-2
TGTGCCAGCAGTCAAGACAGGGGATATGGCTACACCTTC
CASSQDRGYGYTF
>-|-|TRBV10-3|16|TRBJ2-7
TGTGCCATCAGTGAGTCCCTAGCGTCGAGCTCCTACGAGCAGTACTTC
CAISESLASSSYEQYF
>TRBD1|once|TRBV5-1|16|TRBJ2-3
TGCGCCAGCAGCCAAGGGACAGCTGCTAGCACAGATACGCAGTATTTT
CASSQGTAASTDTQYF
>TRBD1|-|TRBV5-1|14|TRBJ2-7
TGCGCCAGCAGCCTGGGACAGGCTGCCTACGAGCAGTACTTC
CASSLGQAAYEQYF
>-|-|TRBV3-1/TRBV3-2|15|TRBJ2-7
TGTGCCAGCAGCCAGAGACCTGGGCGAGCCTACGAGCAGTACTTC
CASSQRPGRAYEQYF